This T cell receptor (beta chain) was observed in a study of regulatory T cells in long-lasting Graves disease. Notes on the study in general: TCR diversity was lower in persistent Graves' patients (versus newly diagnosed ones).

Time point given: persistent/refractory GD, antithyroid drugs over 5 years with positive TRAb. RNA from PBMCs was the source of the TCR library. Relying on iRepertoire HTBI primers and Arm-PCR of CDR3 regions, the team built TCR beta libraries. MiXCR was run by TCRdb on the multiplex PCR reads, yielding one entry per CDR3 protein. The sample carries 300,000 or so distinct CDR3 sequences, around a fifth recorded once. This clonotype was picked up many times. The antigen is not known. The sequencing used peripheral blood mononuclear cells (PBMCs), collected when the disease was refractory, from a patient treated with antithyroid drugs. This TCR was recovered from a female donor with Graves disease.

CDR3 coding DNA: TGCGCCAGCAGCTTGGGACAGGGCTATAACTATGGCTACACCTTC. It is translated as CASSLGQGYNYGYTF. This chain uses TRBV5-1 with TRBJ1-2; 7 nucleotides align to TRBD1. CDR1 is SGHRS and CDR2 is YFSETQ in the germline V gene. CDR3 length: 15 residues. V trimming: 0 bases; J trimming: 1 base; junction bases outside the gene matches: 3. Together with reference TRBV5-1 and TRBJ1-2, the CDR3 gives the full variable domain: KAGVTQTPRYLIKTRGQQVTLSCSPISGHRSVSWYQQTPGQGLQFLFEYFSETQRNKGNFPGRFSGRQFSNSRSEMNVSTLELGDSALYLCASSLGQGYNYGYTFGSGTRLTVV.